The rows below give T cell receptor beta chains drawn from one sample of a study of cytotoxic CD8 clonotypes in ibrutinib-treated CLL. Measured with immunoSEQ multiplex PCR; TCRdb has only the in-frame clones, and not every one. Of more than 9,500 clones listed, 62% are singletons. The source material was PBMCs, sampled before ibrutinib treatment. The origin of the receptors is a human donor with chronic lymphocytic leukemia. Each CDR3 is given with its conserved first and last residue. The D gene is left open where the match is weak. Expanded clones are given a class, and other clones once, few, many or no size at all.

d_call: -; j_call: TRBJ2-7; v_call: TRBV5-5; clone_size: few; cdr3_nt: TGTGCCAGCAGCTTCCATGGAGGCTACGAGCAGTACTTC; cdr3_aa: CASSFHGGYEQYF
d_call: TRBD2; j_call: TRBJ2-4; v_call: TRBV5-4; clone_size: -; cdr3_nt: TGTGCCAGCAGCGCAGGGACTAGCGGAGCCAAAAACATTCAGTACTTC; cdr3_aa: CASSAGTSGAKNIQYF
d_call: -; j_call: TRBJ2-7; v_call: TRBV5-4; clone_size: large; cdr3_nt: TGTGCCAGCAGCTTGGGGTCCGGCGGATACGAGCAGTACTTC; cdr3_aa: CASSLGSGGYEQYF
d_call: -; j_call: TRBJ2-1; v_call: TRBV5-1; clone_size: -; cdr3_nt: TGCGCCAGCAGCTTGGGCTTGGATGAGCAGTTCTTC; cdr3_aa: CASSLGLDEQFF
d_call: -; j_call: TRBJ1-2; v_call: TRBV2; clone_size: -; cdr3_nt: TGTGCCAGCAGGAGGACCTGGGACACTCCTTCGGACGGCTACACCTTC; cdr3_aa: CASRRTWDTPSDGYTF
d_call: TRBD2; j_call: TRBJ2-7; v_call: TRBV4-1; clone_size: -; cdr3_nt: TGCGCCAGCAGCCAAGATCACGGGGGGACCTACGAGCAGTACTTC; cdr3_aa: CASSQDHGGTYEQYF
d_call: TRBD1; j_call: TRBJ1-4; v_call: TRBV6-5; clone_size: -; cdr3_nt: TGTGCCAGCAGTTACTCTGGGCCAGGGGGCGGAAAACTGTTTTTT; cdr3_aa: CASSYSGPGGGKLFF
d_call: TRBD1; j_call: TRBJ2-7; v_call: TRBV5-1; clone_size: once; cdr3_nt: TGCGCCAGCGGGACAGGGGTCTCCTACGAGCAGTACTTC; cdr3_aa: CASGTGVSYEQYF
d_call: -; j_call: TRBJ2-2; v_call: TRBV9; clone_size: -; cdr3_nt: TGTGCCAGCAGCCGCGGGGAGGGGGAGCTGTTTTTT; cdr3_aa: CASSRGEGELFF
d_call: -; j_call: TRBJ2-7; v_call: TRBV7-8; clone_size: -; cdr3_nt: TGTGCCAGCAAAAGGGGCACGGTTGAGCACGAGCAGTACTTC; cdr3_aa: CASKRGTVEHEQYF
d_call: TRBD2; j_call: TRBJ2-1; v_call: TRBV7-9; clone_size: -; cdr3_nt: TGTGCCAGCAGCTTATCGGTAGCGGGGTACAATGAGCAGTTCTTC; cdr3_aa: CASSLSVAGYNEQFF
d_call: -; j_call: TRBJ2-2; v_call: TRBV19; clone_size: -; cdr3_nt: TGTGCCAGTAGCCAGAGGGGCACCGGGGAGCTGTTTTTT; cdr3_aa: CASSQRGTGELFF
d_call: TRBD1; j_call: TRBJ1-5; v_call: TRBV5-6; clone_size: -; cdr3_nt: TGTGCCAGCAGCTTCGGGACAGGGATAAATCAGCCCCAGCATTTT; cdr3_aa: CASSFGTGINQPQHF
d_call: TRBD2; j_call: TRBJ2-7; v_call: TRBV6-4; clone_size: -; cdr3_nt: TGTGCCAGCAGTGAAGAGGTAGCGGGGGGCTACGAGCAGTACTTC; cdr3_aa: CASSEEVAGGYEQYF
d_call: TRBD1; j_call: TRBJ2-7; v_call: TRBV7-3; clone_size: once; cdr3_nt: TGTGCCAGCAGGGGACAGGGCGACGAGCAGTACTTC; cdr3_aa: CASRGQGDEQYF
d_call: -; j_call: TRBJ2-7; v_call: TRBV5-6; clone_size: -; cdr3_nt: TGTGCCAGCAGCTCGTACTACGAGCAGTACTTC; cdr3_aa: CASSSYYEQYF
d_call: -; j_call: TRBJ2-5; v_call: TRBV6-6; clone_size: -; cdr3_nt: TGTGCCAGCAGTTACTCACAGAGACACCAAGAGACCCAGTACTTC; cdr3_aa: CASSYSQRHQETQYF
d_call: -; j_call: TRBJ1-5; v_call: TRBV7-8; clone_size: -; cdr3_nt: TGTGCCAGCAGCTTCACACCCGACCCCCGGTCTCATCAGCCCCAGCATTTT; cdr3_aa: CASSFTPDPRSHQPQHF
d_call: -; j_call: TRBJ1-2; v_call: TRBV6-6; clone_size: -; cdr3_nt: TGTGCCAGCAGTTACTCCCCCGGGGGTAACTATGGCTACACCTTC; cdr3_aa: CASSYSPGGNYGYTF
d_call: TRBD1; j_call: TRBJ1-2; v_call: TRBV19; clone_size: -; cdr3_nt: TGTGCCAGTAGCCCGACAGGGGTTGGCTACACCTTC; cdr3_aa: CASSPTGVGYTF
d_call: TRBD2; j_call: TRBJ2-2; v_call: TRBV28; clone_size: -; cdr3_nt: TGTGCCAGCCAGCCCAATACTAGCGGGTATACCGGGGAGCTGTTTTTT; cdr3_aa: CASQPNTSGYTGELFF
d_call: TRBD1; j_call: TRBJ2-7; v_call: TRBV28; clone_size: few; cdr3_nt: TGTGCCAGCACCGTGGACAGGCACGAGCAGTACTTC; cdr3_aa: CASTVDRHEQYF
d_call: TRBD2; j_call: TRBJ2-7; v_call: TRBV27; clone_size: -; cdr3_nt: TGTGCCAGCAGTCCGGGGACTAGCGGGGGGGCCGAGAGGCAGTACTTC; cdr3_aa: CASSPGTSGGAERQYF
d_call: -; j_call: TRBJ2-5; v_call: TRBV20-1; clone_size: -; cdr3_nt: TGCAGTCCTTTGGAGGCCCAGTACTTC; cdr3_aa: CSPLEAQYF
d_call: -; j_call: TRBJ2-7; v_call: TRBV6-6; clone_size: -; cdr3_nt: TGTGCCAGCCTGGCTCCAGGGCTTGGGGGCTCCTACGAGCAGTACTTC; cdr3_aa: CASLAPGLGGSYEQYF
d_call: TRBD2; j_call: TRBJ2-3; v_call: TRBV14; clone_size: -; cdr3_nt: TGTGCCAGCAGCCAATCCACTAGCGGGGGAGATACGCAGTATTTT; cdr3_aa: CASSQSTSGGDTQYF
d_call: -; j_call: TRBJ1-5; v_call: TRBV25-1; clone_size: -; cdr3_nt: TGTGCCAGCAGTGAGAGTCCTTCCCTGGGTCAGCCCCAGCATTTT; cdr3_aa: CASSESPSLGQPQHF
d_call: -; j_call: TRBJ2-7; v_call: TRBV5-6; clone_size: -; cdr3_nt: TGTGCCAGCAGCTTGTTTGGCGACGAGCAGTACTTC; cdr3_aa: CASSLFGDEQYF
d_call: TRBD2; j_call: TRBJ2-2; v_call: TRBV14; clone_size: -; cdr3_nt: TGTGCCAGCAGCCAGAGCGGGGGGGCCTGGGAGCTGTTTTTT; cdr3_aa: CASSQSGGAWELFF
d_call: TRBD1; j_call: TRBJ1-5; v_call: TRBV9; clone_size: -; cdr3_nt: TGTGCCAGCAGCGCGTCCACAGGGGCGCACTCCCTCATGAGCAATCAGCCCCAGCATTTT; cdr3_aa: CASSASTGAHSLMSNQPQHF
d_call: -; j_call: TRBJ2-1; v_call: TRBV6-5; clone_size: -; cdr3_nt: TGTGCCAGCAGTCCAACCTCCTACAATGAGCAGTTCTTC; cdr3_aa: CASSPTSYNEQFF
d_call: -; j_call: TRBJ1-5; v_call: TRBV19; clone_size: few; cdr3_nt: TGTGCCAGTAGTATACCGGCGCAGCCCCAGCATTTT; cdr3_aa: CASSIPAQPQHF
d_call: TRBD1; j_call: TRBJ1-2; v_call: TRBV6-5; clone_size: -; cdr3_nt: TGTGCCAGCAGCCGACAGGGTAGAAATGGCTACACCTTC; cdr3_aa: CASSRQGRNGYTF
d_call: -; j_call: TRBJ2-7; v_call: TRBV18; clone_size: once; cdr3_nt: TGTGCCAGCTCACCGGAGCAGGAGAGCTCCTACGAGCAGTACTTC; cdr3_aa: CASSPEQESSYEQYF
d_call: -; j_call: TRBJ2-7; v_call: TRBV9; clone_size: medium-sized; cdr3_nt: TGTGCCAAATACCTAGTAGGGGGGGCCTACGAGCAGTACTTC; cdr3_aa: CAKYLVGGAYEQYF
d_call: -; j_call: TRBJ1-5; v_call: TRBV28; clone_size: -; cdr3_nt: TGTGCCAGCAGTCCCCGGGGGGTCAATCAGCCCCAGCATTTT; cdr3_aa: CASSPRGVNQPQHF
d_call: -; j_call: TRBJ2-3; v_call: TRBV5-1; clone_size: -; cdr3_nt: TGCGCCAGCAGCCGGAGGTCCACAGATACGCAGTATTTT; cdr3_aa: CASSRRSTDTQYF
d_call: -; j_call: TRBJ2-5; v_call: TRBV7-9; clone_size: -; cdr3_nt: TGTGCCAGCAGCCAACCAGGGTCGGAGACCCAGTACTTC; cdr3_aa: CASSQPGSETQYF
d_call: TRBD1; j_call: TRBJ1-2; v_call: TRBV28; clone_size: -; cdr3_nt: TGTGCCAGCAGTTTCCAACCGGGACAGGGTCCCCCCACCTTC; cdr3_aa: CASSFQPGQGPPTF
d_call: TRBD1; j_call: TRBJ2-7; v_call: TRBV10-1; clone_size: -; cdr3_nt: TGCGCCAGCAGTCCGACACAGGGGGCCTACGAGCAGTACTTC; cdr3_aa: CASSPTQGAYEQYF
d_call: -; j_call: TRBJ2-5; v_call: TRBV20-1; clone_size: -; cdr3_nt: TGCAGTGCGAGGGGAGGAGAGACCCAGTACTTC; cdr3_aa: CSARGGETQYF
d_call: -; j_call: TRBJ1-4; v_call: TRBV30; clone_size: -; cdr3_nt: TGTGCCTGGAGTCCCGGACAGATTAATGAAAAACTGTTTTTT; cdr3_aa: CAWSPGQINEKLFF
d_call: TRBD1; j_call: TRBJ1-1; v_call: TRBV5-1; clone_size: medium-sized; cdr3_nt: TGCGCCAGCAGCTTGGATCAGGGGGCGCTGGGGGATGAAGCTTTCTTT; cdr3_aa: CASSLDQGALGDEAFF
d_call: -; j_call: TRBJ2-1; v_call: TRBV9; clone_size: -; cdr3_nt: TGTGCCAGCAGCGCCCAGATCCTTGGTGAGCAGTTCTTC; cdr3_aa: CASSAQILGEQFF
d_call: -; j_call: TRBJ2-5; v_call: TRBV20-1; clone_size: -; cdr3_nt: TGCAGTGCTAGAAACCAAGAGACCCAGTACTTC; cdr3_aa: CSARNQETQYF
d_call: TRBD1; j_call: TRBJ2-4; v_call: TRBV28; clone_size: -; cdr3_nt: TGTGCCAGCAGTTTAGACAGGGTGGTAGCCAAAAACATTCAGTACTTC; cdr3_aa: CASSLDRVVAKNIQYF
d_call: TRBD2; j_call: TRBJ2-7; v_call: TRBV11-2; clone_size: once; cdr3_nt: TGTGCCAGCAGCTTAGAACGCGGGGGGTACCACGAGCAGTACTTC; cdr3_aa: CASSLERGGYHEQYF
d_call: TRBD1; j_call: TRBJ2-3; v_call: TRBV5-1; clone_size: -; cdr3_nt: TGCGCCAGCAGCCCCATGGCCGGGACAGGGGTGGATACGCAGTATTTT; cdr3_aa: CASSPMAGTGVDTQYF
d_call: -; j_call: TRBJ2-6; v_call: TRBV5-8; clone_size: -; cdr3_nt: TGTGCCAGCAGCTACCTGAGGTCTGGGGCCAACGTCCTGACTTTC; cdr3_aa: CASSYLRSGANVLTF
d_call: TRBD1; j_call: TRBJ1-3; v_call: TRBV10-2; clone_size: few; cdr3_nt: TGCGCCAGCAGGAGCAGTGGCGGGACAGACTCTGGAAACACCATATATTTT; cdr3_aa: CASRSSGGTDSGNTIYF
d_call: TRBD1; j_call: TRBJ1-5; v_call: TRBV6-5; clone_size: -; cdr3_nt: TGTGCCAGCAGCCGCGGACAGGGCTTCAATCAGCCCCAGCATTTT; cdr3_aa: CASSRGQGFNQPQHF
d_call: TRBD1; j_call: TRBJ1-2; v_call: TRBV5-4; clone_size: -; cdr3_nt: TGTGCCAGCCGGGACAGGGCTAACTATGGCTACACCTTC; cdr3_aa: CASRDRANYGYTF
d_call: -; j_call: TRBJ2-7; v_call: TRBV9; clone_size: -; cdr3_nt: TGTGCCAGCAGCCCAAGAGGCGCAACCTACGAGCAGTACTTC; cdr3_aa: CASSPRGATYEQYF
d_call: TRBD2; j_call: TRBJ2-2; v_call: TRBV2; clone_size: few; cdr3_nt: TGTGCCAGCAGTGAAGTTCCTAGCGGGACGTCCGGGGAGCTGTTTTTT; cdr3_aa: CASSEVPSGTSGELFF
d_call: TRBD2; j_call: TRBJ2-1; v_call: TRBV9; clone_size: -; cdr3_nt: TGTGCCAGCAGCGTAAACCCCCTAGCGGGACCAAACAATGAGCAGTTCTTC; cdr3_aa: CASSVNPLAGPNNEQFF
d_call: -; j_call: TRBJ2-3; v_call: TRBV18; clone_size: -; cdr3_nt: TGTGCCAGCTCACCACCGCAGGTCGCTAGCACAGATACGCAGTATTTT; cdr3_aa: CASSPPQVASTDTQYF